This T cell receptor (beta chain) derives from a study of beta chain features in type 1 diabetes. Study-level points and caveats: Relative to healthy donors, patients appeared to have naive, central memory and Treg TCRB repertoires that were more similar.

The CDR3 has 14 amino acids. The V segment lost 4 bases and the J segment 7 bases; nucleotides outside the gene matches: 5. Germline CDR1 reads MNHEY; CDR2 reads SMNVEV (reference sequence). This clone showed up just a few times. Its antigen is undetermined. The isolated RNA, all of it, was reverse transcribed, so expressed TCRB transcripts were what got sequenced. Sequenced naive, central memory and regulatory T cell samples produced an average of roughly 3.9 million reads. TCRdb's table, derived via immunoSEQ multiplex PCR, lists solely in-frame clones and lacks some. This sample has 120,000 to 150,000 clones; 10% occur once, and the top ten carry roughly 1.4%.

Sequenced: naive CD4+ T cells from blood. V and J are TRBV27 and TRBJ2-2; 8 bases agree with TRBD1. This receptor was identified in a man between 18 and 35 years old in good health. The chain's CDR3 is CASSSQGGGGELFF. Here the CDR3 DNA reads TGTGCCAGCAGTTCACAGGGGGGCGGCGGGGAGCTGTTTTTT.